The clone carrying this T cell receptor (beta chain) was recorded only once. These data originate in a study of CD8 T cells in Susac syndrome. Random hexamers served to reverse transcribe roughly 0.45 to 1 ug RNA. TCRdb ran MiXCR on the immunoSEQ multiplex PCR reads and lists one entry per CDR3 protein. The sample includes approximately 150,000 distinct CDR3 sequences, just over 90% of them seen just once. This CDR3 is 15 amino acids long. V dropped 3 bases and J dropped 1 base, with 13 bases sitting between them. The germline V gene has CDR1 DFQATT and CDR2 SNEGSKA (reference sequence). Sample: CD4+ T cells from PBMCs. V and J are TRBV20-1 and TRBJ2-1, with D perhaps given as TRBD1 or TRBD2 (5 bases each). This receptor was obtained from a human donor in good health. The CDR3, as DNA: TGCAGTGCTAGGACAGCCCCGGGGTCCTACAATGAGCAGTTCTTC. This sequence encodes CSARTAPGSYNEQFF.